This TCR beta chain was found in a study of human T cells and chemical hapten exposure. Study background: Patch tests containing 0.01% DPC, applied to the upper back, were read at 6 days. Alopecia areata, totalis or universalis affected patients who were mostly female. Per-sample variation in TCR yield stemmed mainly from small pooled library volume differences. General study results and limits: TCRs above 1 in 1000 frequency did not change with DPC sensitization.

Points on this clonotype: The antigen is unknown. An end of the junction differs from the germline gene, which may be a read error.

The time point here: patch test 1, 2 weeks after DPC sensitization. Regarding treatment: therapeutic diphenylcyclopropenone sensitization with weekly scalp DPC. TCRdb recomputed calls from the RACE reads with MiXCR, one row per CDR3 protein. Among 370,000 or so distinct CDR3 sequences listed, approximately 4.4% were seen once. Germline assignment: CDR1 SGHRS and CDR2 YFSETQ. The CDR3 totals 16 residues. This TCR came from a woman in her 50s with alopecia areata. Some clones in this sample may be carry-over from other donors' samples. The sequencing used whole blood, collected in connection with sensitization to the hapten diphenylcyclopropenone (DPC). The chain employs TRBV5-1 and TRBJ2-1; no clear D. CDR3 amino acids: CASSLPPLTSSNEQFF. The CDR3 DNA reads TGCGCCAGCAGCTTGCCCCCATTGACATCCTCCAATGAGCAGTTCTTC.